These 10 T cell receptor beta chains share one sample of origin, sequenced in a study of T cell changes during pregnancy in multiple sclerosis. Assay: immunoSEQ multiplex PCR; the TCRdb copy retains only in-frame clones and omits some. The profile covers tens of thousands of clones, with roughly 86% appearing a single time and 1.5% to 2% taken by the ten largest. Sequencing was performed on peripheral blood, taken in the first trimester of pregnancy. These receptors originate from a female donor with multiple sclerosis, enrolled in a pregnancy study.

This clone was seen more than once but under ten times. The chain uses TRBV19 and TRBJ2-7, with D perhaps matching TRBD1 (6 bases). CDR1 LNHDA and CDR2 SQIVND come from the germline V gene (reference sequence). V lost 3 bases and J 5 bases, leaving 14 bases between the germline ends. This CDR3 has 14 amino acids. DNA for the CDR3: TGTGCCAGTAGTATGTACAGGGATCCCAACGAGCAGTACTTC. This translates into CASSMYRDPNEQYF.

The chain recombines TRBV2 with TRBJ1-3; D ambiguous. The CDR3 loop spans 12 amino acids. Germline values: CDR1 SNHLY, CDR2 FYNNEI. V shed 10 bases and J shed 0 bases, with 7 bases lying between them. CDR3 DNA: TGTGCCACCCTGAGCTCTGGAAACACCATATATTTT. As protein: CATLSSGNTIYF. The whole variable domain, filled in from reference TRBV2 and TRBJ1-3, reads EPEVTQTPSHQVTQMGQEVILRCVPISNHLYFYWYRQILGQKVEFLVSFYNNEISEKSEIFDDQFSVERPDGSNFTLKIRSTKLEDSAMYFCATLSSGNTIYFGEGSWLTVV.

The V gene is TRBV6-5, the J gene TRBJ2-1, with 9 bases that match TRBD2. Trimming cost V 6 bases and J 3 bases; bases outside gene matches: 6. Germline lookup yields CDR1 MNHEY and CDR2 SVGAGI. This CDR3 has 15 amino acids. CDR3 nucleotide sequence: TGTGCCAGCAGGCCGGGACTAGCAATCTACAATGAGCAGTTCTTC. Encoded protein: CASRPGLAIYNEQFF.

This clone was detected only once. The chain recombines TRBV19 with TRBJ1-5; 9 positions match TRBD1. The CDR3 spans 16 residues. J was trimmed by 3 bases and V by 1 base; bases with no gene match: 4. CDR1 LNHDA and CDR2 SQIVND come from the germline V gene (reference sequence). CDR3 in DNA: TGTGCCAGTAGTATAGCCCGGACAGGGGCCAATCAGCCCCAGCATTTT. This codes for CASSIARTGANQPQHF.

The genes are TRBV9 and TRBJ2-2, with a tentative D call TRBD2 (6 bases). The length of the CDR3 is 18 residues. Germline-derived CDR1 and CDR2 are SGDLS and YYNGEE. Trimming shortened V by 0 bases and J by 0 bases, and 15 bases separated the two germline ends. The DNA for the CDR3 is TGTGCCAGCAGCGTAGTATCCCTAGCGTACACGAACACCGGGGAGCTGTTTTTT. Protein sequence: CASSVVSLAYTNTGELFF.

This clone was seen a handful of times. This sequence joins TRBV18 and TRBJ2-2; D is undetermined. This CDR3 spans 16 amino acids. Germline lookup yields CDR1 KGHSH and CDR2 LQKENI. V was shortened by 3 bases and J by 7 bases, with 18 bases between the two germline ends. DNA of the CDR3: TGTGCCAGCTCACCCTCCGGTGTGGGCTTCAACGGGGAGCTGTTTTTT. It translates to CASSPSGVGFNGELFF.

The CDR3 bases are TGTGCCAGCAGCGTGGGACTAGCGGGAGACTACGAGCAGTACTTC. This sequence encodes CASSVGLAGDYEQYF. V usage is TRBV7-2 and J usage is TRBJ2-7; 14 bases line up with TRBD2. CDR3 length: 15 residues. The V segment lost 5 bases and the J segment 3 bases; nucleotides outside the gene matches: 3. Germline CDR1 is SGHTA and CDR2 is FQGNSA.

This clone occurred once. The chain carries TRBV4-1 and TRBJ2-7, with a weak D call TRBD2 (5 bases). The CDR3 contains 15 residues. Per germline, CDR1 MGHRA and CDR2 YSYEKL. Trimming shortened V by 4 bases and J by 6 bases, and 19 bases separated the two germline ends. The CDR3 sequence is CASSPAPGRRGEQYF. CDR3 nucleotides: TGCGCCAGCAGCCCGGCACCGGGGAGACGGGGCGAGCAGTACTTC.

The chain recombines TRBV12-5 with TRBJ2-7; 10 positions agree with TRBD1. This CDR3 has 15 residues. Germline V gene data show CDR1 as LGHNT and CDR2 as FRNRAP. J was trimmed by 7 bases and V by 7 bases; bases with no gene match: 13. In DNA form, the CDR3 reads TGTGCTAGTGCCGCGGGACAGGGGTATCGGAAAGAGCAGTACTTC. Translated: CASAAGQGYRKEQYF.

The V gene is TRBV27, the J gene TRBJ2-7; 9 bases are a match to TRBD2. The CDR3 spans 15 residues. Trimming at V came to 6 bases and at J to 2 bases, leaving 8 bases not matched to a gene. Germline V gives CDR1 MNHEY, CDR2 SMNVEV (reference sequence). CDR3 nucleotides: TGTGCCAGCAGGTTTCTGGGACTAGCACCCTACGAGCAGTACTTC. It codes for CASRFLGLAPYEQYF.